This T cell receptor (beta chain) was recorded in a study of CD8+ T cells in alopecia areata. Overall study: For the treated group, dosing was oral tofacitinib at 5 to 10 mg twice daily. Treatment with tofacitinib (6 to 18 months) was followed by 6 months off drug.

The CDR3 has 15 amino acids. Germline V gene data show CDR1 as SGHTA and CDR2 as FQGTGA. Trimming pared 2 bases from V and 2 bases from J, leaving 11 bases between. This clone was observed a handful of times. Its antigen is not identified. cDNA prepared by RNA extraction and subsequent reverse transcription served as the template for sequencing. Sequencing was performed with immunoSEQ multiplex PCR; in TCRdb, only in-frame clones are kept and a portion is missing. The sample contains some 100,000 clones, 35% to 40% of which appear only once. Study results and limitations: In lesional scalp, particularly from alopecia totalis/universalis, clonality was higher than in normal scalp.

Alopecia areata patients gave lesional scalp punch biopsies and peripheral blood samples. The chain employs TRBV7-3 and TRBJ2-3; no reliable D call. The material sequenced was CD4+ T cells sorted from blood. This receptor was taken from a human donor with alopecia areata. The CDR3 DNA follows: TGTGCCAGCAGCTTAGATAAGTCTTTCACAGATACGCAGTATTTT. Its protein product is CASSLDKSFTDTQYF.